Below are 6 T cell receptor beta chains sequenced from a single sample in a study of OX40 agonist ivuxolimab in advanced cancers. Repertoires were generated with immunoSEQ multiplex PCR, while TCRdb's copy carries only in-frame clones and drops some. This table has under 90,000 clones, around 85% appearing once. The sequencing here drew on CD4+ or CD8+ T cells sorted from blood, taken in a trial of the OX40 agonist ivuxolimab. The source is an adult with an advanced solid tumor such as melanoma, head and neck, liver or kidney cancer.

The chain employs TRBV9 and TRBJ1-4; 9 nucleotides agree with TRBD1. Germline CDR1 and CDR2: SGDLS and YYNGEE. V was clipped by 10 bases and J by 0 bases; unmatched bases: 13. The CDR3 is 17 amino acids. CDR3 loop: CALMGTGPDTTNEKLFF. DNA for the CDR3: TGTGCCCTTATGGGGACAGGGCCCGATACAACTAATGAAAAACTGTTTTTT. Variable domain in full (rest from reference TRBV9 and TRBJ1-4): DSGVTQTPKHLITATGQRVTLRCSPRSGDLSVYWYQQSLDQGLQFLIQYYNGEERAKGNILERFSAQQFPDLHSELNLSSLELGDSALYFCALMGTGPDTTNEKLFFGSGTQLSVL.

This clone came up a few times. The chain combines TRBV30 with TRBJ1-1; the D gene is possibly TRBD1 (5 bases). CDR3 size: 13 residues. Germline CDR1 GTSNPN, CDR2 SVGIG (reference sequence). V dropped 3 bases and J dropped 5 bases, with 13 bases sitting between them. CDR3: CAWRGDDWTEAFF. The CDR3 coding sequence is TGTGCCTGGAGAGGGGACGATTGGACTGAAGCTTTCTTT.

This clone turned up a few times. The chain carries TRBV20-1 and TRBJ1-2; the D is unclear. V was clipped by 3 bases and J by 8 bases, with 7 bases between them. This CDR3 comprises 10 residues. Germline V gives CDR1 DFQATT, CDR2 SNEGSKA (reference sequence). The CDR3 protein is CSARAGGYTF. The DNA of the CDR3 is TGCAGTGCTAGGGCGGGCGGCTACACCTTC.

The V call is TRBV2, the J call TRBJ1-1; D is unclear. Looked up from germline, CDR1 is SNHLY and CDR2 is FYNNEI. This CDR3 is 14 amino acids long. V gave up 4 bases and J gave up 6 bases, with 15 bases separating them. This CDR3 is CASSGIGLGAEAFF. DNA for the CDR3: TGTGCCAGCAGTGGCATCGGATTGGGCGCTGAAGCTTTCTTT.

This clone was recorded a few times. Germline and junction disagree at one end, which may indicate a read error. This chain uses TRBV7-8 with TRBJ2-7; TRBD2 might be the D (6 bases). CDR1 and CDR2 (germline): SGHVS, FQNEAQ. The CDR3 runs 15 residues. This CDR3 is CASSLARGSSYEQYF. The CDR3 DNA sequence: TGTGCCAGCAGCCTAGCGAGGGGTTCCTCCTACGAGCAGTACTTC.

J is TRBJ2-1 and V is TRBV14; 13 nucleotides match TRBD2. J lost 8 bases, V lost 4 bases, and 5 bases had no gene match. This CDR3 contains 15 residues. CDR1 and CDR2 from the germline V gene are SGHDN and FVKESK. This CDR3 reads CASSRTSGRRYEQFF. The CDR3 DNA is TGTGCCAGCAGCCGGACTAGCGGGAGACGGTATGAGCAGTTCTTC. The full variable domain, completed using reference TRBV14 and TRBJ2-1, is EAGVTQFPSHSVIEKGQTVTLRCDPISGHDNLYWYRRVMGKEIKFLLHFVKESKQDESGMPNNRFLAERTGGTYSTLKVQPAELEDSGVYFCASSRTSGRRYEQFFGPGTRLTVL.